These T cell receptor beta chains were read from a single sample in a study of cytomegalovirus exposure and HLA in healthy donors. TCRdb keeps only in-frame clones here, not all; method: immunoSEQ multiplex PCR. The sample records around 97,000 clones, around 9.6% being singletons. The sequencing input was PBMCs. These receptors came from a man aged 45 to 65 in good health and CMV-seropositive. The CDR3 runs from the conserved cysteine through the conserved F or W. Fields, in order: V gene, clone size, J gene, D gene, CDR3 DNA, CDR3 protein. D genes are given only for firm matches. Expanded clones are given a class, and other clones once, few, many or no size at all.

V gene: TRBV25-1; clone size: NA; J gene: TRBJ1-6; D gene: TRBD1; CDR3 DNA: TGTGCCAGCAGGGGACAGGGGGCATTTTCACCCCTCCACTTT; CDR3 protein: CASRGQGAFSPLHF
V gene: TRBV9; clone size: NA; J gene: TRBJ2-1; D gene: NA; CDR3 DNA: TGTGCCAGCAGCCCTCGGGAGAGCAATGAGCAGTTCTTC; CDR3 protein: CASSPRESNEQFF
V gene: TRBV7-2; clone size: NA; J gene: TRBJ1-1; D gene: TRBD1; CDR3 DNA: TGTGCCAGCAGCTTAAGCCCCTACAGGGGTCGGGGGACTGAAGCTTTCTTT; CDR3 protein: CASSLSPYRGRGTEAFF
V gene: TRBV19; clone size: few; J gene: TRBJ1-1; D gene: NA; CDR3 DNA: TGTGCCAGTAGACTTACAGGGACGAACACTGAAGCTTTCTTT; CDR3 protein: CASRLTGTNTEAFF
V gene: TRBV5-1; clone size: few; J gene: TRBJ1-4; D gene: TRBD1; CDR3 DNA: TGCGCCAGCAGCCCAAAACCGGACAGGGCCGAAAAACTGTTTTTT; CDR3 protein: CASSPKPDRAEKLFF
V gene: TRBV5-4; clone size: few; J gene: TRBJ1-1; D gene: TRBD1; CDR3 DNA: TGTGCCAGCAGCGCTTGGTTGACAGGGGGAAAGAACACTGAAGCTTTCTTT; CDR3 protein: CASSAWLTGGKNTEAFF
V gene: TRBV30; clone size: NA; J gene: TRBJ2-7; D gene: NA; CDR3 DNA: TGTGCCTGGAGTGTACTTCCCTACGAGCAGTACTTC; CDR3 protein: CAWSVLPYEQYF
V gene: TRBV9; clone size: few; J gene: TRBJ2-7; D gene: NA; CDR3 DNA: TGTGCCAGCAGCGTAGGCGGGGTTAACTCCTACGAGCAGTACTTC; CDR3 protein: CASSVGGVNSYEQYF
V gene: TRBV6-6; clone size: few; J gene: TRBJ2-7; D gene: TRBD2; CDR3 DNA: TGTGCTTCCAGGGGGCGGCTAGCGGGGGACTACGAGCAGTACTTC; CDR3 protein: CASRGRLAGDYEQYF
V gene: TRBV7-2; clone size: NA; J gene: TRBJ2-7; D gene: TRBD2; CDR3 DNA: TGTGCCAGCAGCTCCAGACTAGCGGGGACCTCCTACGAGCAGTACTTC; CDR3 protein: CASSSRLAGTSYEQYF
V gene: TRBV5-1; clone size: few; J gene: TRBJ2-1; D gene: TRBD1; CDR3 DNA: TGCGCCAGCCGCCCGGGACAGGGTAGACCTTCCTCCTACAATGAGCAGTTCTTC; CDR3 protein: CASRPGQGRPSSYNEQFF
V gene: TRBV10-3; clone size: NA; J gene: TRBJ2-3; D gene: NA; CDR3 DNA: TGTGCCATCAGTGCAGGAGGCAAAAGCACAGATACGCAGTATTTT; CDR3 protein: CAISAGGKSTDTQYF
V gene: TRBV27; clone size: many; J gene: TRBJ2-2; D gene: NA; CDR3 DNA: TGTGCCAGCAGATTCCGGGATTCTTACACCGGGGAGCTGTTTTTT; CDR3 protein: CASRFRDSYTGELFF
V gene: TRBV6-1; clone size: few; J gene: TRBJ1-1; D gene: NA; CDR3 DNA: TGTGCCAGCAGTGAATGGCAGGGTTACACTGAAGCTTTCTTT; CDR3 protein: CASSEWQGYTEAFF
V gene: TRBV6-5; clone size: NA; J gene: TRBJ2-7; D gene: NA; CDR3 DNA: TGTGCCAGCAGTTGGAGCACCGGCTACGAGCAGTACTTC; CDR3 protein: CASSWSTGYEQYF
V gene: TRBV7-9; clone size: many; J gene: TRBJ1-1; D gene: TRBD1; CDR3 DNA: TGTGCCAGCAGCTTAAGGACAGGGACCACTGAAGCTTTCTTT; CDR3 protein: CASSLRTGTTEAFF
V gene: TRBV5-4; clone size: few; J gene: TRBJ1-6; D gene: NA; CDR3 DNA: TGTGCCAGCAGTTCAACAGGGTGGGGAGATTCACCCCTCCACTTT; CDR3 protein: CASSSTGWGDSPLHF
V gene: TRBV10-3; clone size: NA; J gene: TRBJ2-7; D gene: TRBD1; CDR3 DNA: TGTGCCATCAGTGCCGGGACAGGTATCTACGAGCAGTACTTC; CDR3 protein: CAISAGTGIYEQYF
V gene: TRBV30; clone size: NA; J gene: TRBJ2-1; D gene: NA; CDR3 DNA: TGTGCCTGGCAGGAACGTCGGAATGAGCAGTTCTTC; CDR3 protein: CAWQERRNEQFF
V gene: TRBV11-3; clone size: NA; J gene: TRBJ2-2; D gene: TRBD1; CDR3 DNA: TGTGCCAGCAGCCCGAGGACAGGGGGCTACACCGGGGAGCTGTTTTTT; CDR3 protein: CASSPRTGGYTGELFF
V gene: TRBV30; clone size: NA; J gene: TRBJ2-7; D gene: NA; CDR3 DNA: TGTGCCTGGGATCCCCCAACAGGAGCCTACGAGCAGTACTTC; CDR3 protein: CAWDPPTGAYEQYF
V gene: TRBV7-6; clone size: NA; J gene: TRBJ2-7; D gene: NA; CDR3 DNA: TGTGCCAGCAGCTTAGACGGTCGGCAGGCCTACGAGCAGTACTTC; CDR3 protein: CASSLDGRQAYEQYF
V gene: TRBV13; clone size: few; J gene: TRBJ2-1; D gene: NA; CDR3 DNA: TGTGCCAGCAGCACTCCTAGCGAGACCTACAATGAGCAGTTCTTC; CDR3 protein: CASSTPSETYNEQFF
V gene: TRBV2; clone size: NA; J gene: TRBJ1-2; D gene: NA; CDR3 DNA: TGTGCCAGCAGTGAGTTTACGGGTTTCGGCTACACCTTC; CDR3 protein: CASSEFTGFGYTF
V gene: TRBV7-3; clone size: NA; J gene: TRBJ2-3; D gene: TRBD1; CDR3 DNA: TGTGCCAGCAGCTCCTACGGACAGGGCGCAGATACGCAGTATTTT; CDR3 protein: CASSSYGQGADTQYF
V gene: TRBV10-3; clone size: NA; J gene: TRBJ2-7; D gene: NA; CDR3 DNA: TGTGCCATCAGTGAGGGACAGCCCAAAAGCTACGAGCAGTACTTC; CDR3 protein: CAISEGQPKSYEQYF
V gene: TRBV4-1; clone size: NA; J gene: TRBJ2-1; D gene: NA; CDR3 DNA: TGCGCCAGCAGCCGCGATAAGGGGGATGAGCAGTTCTTC; CDR3 protein: CASSRDKGDEQFF
V gene: TRBV5-1; clone size: many; J gene: TRBJ2-1; D gene: TRBD2; CDR3 DNA: TGCGCCAGCAGCTTAGTCGCGGGAGGGGGCTATGAGCAGTTCTTC; CDR3 protein: CASSLVAGGGYEQFF
V gene: TRBV7-8; clone size: NA; J gene: TRBJ1-1; D gene: TRBD1; CDR3 DNA: TGTGCCAGCACCAAGGGGACAGGGCTGGAAGCTTTCTTT; CDR3 protein: CASTKGTGLEAFF
V gene: TRBV6-6; clone size: medium-sized; J gene: TRBJ1-3; D gene: NA; CDR3 DNA: TGTGCCAGCACGGGACAAAGCTCTGGAAACACCATATATTTT; CDR3 protein: CASTGQSSGNTIYF
V gene: TRBV18; clone size: NA; J gene: TRBJ2-1; D gene: NA; CDR3 DNA: TGTGCCAGCTCACCAGATCAGGGGTCGGGGCTCTTC; CDR3 protein: CASSPDQGSGLF
V gene: TRBV27; clone size: few; J gene: TRBJ2-1; D gene: TRBD2; CDR3 DNA: TGTGCCAGCAGTTTTAGACTAGCGGGAGACAGGGATGAGCAGTTCTTC; CDR3 protein: CASSFRLAGDRDEQFF
V gene: TRBV5-1; clone size: many; J gene: TRBJ2-7; D gene: TRBD2; CDR3 DNA: TGCGCCAGCAGCTTGGCGGGAGGGCCCCCCCAGGGCGAGCAGTACTTC; CDR3 protein: CASSLAGGPPQGEQYF
V gene: TRBV2; clone size: few; J gene: TRBJ2-5; D gene: NA; CDR3 DNA: TGTGCCGTCGGGGGTGAGACCCAGTACTTC; CDR3 protein: CAVGGETQYF
V gene: TRBV29-1; clone size: few; J gene: TRBJ2-7; D gene: TRBD1; CDR3 DNA: TGCAGCATATACAGGGGATACGAGCAGTACTTC; CDR3 protein: CSIYRGYEQYF
V gene: TRBV28; clone size: NA; J gene: TRBJ2-5; D gene: NA; CDR3 DNA: TGTGCCAGCAGTTTAGGGAGCGAACAAGAGACCCAGTACTTC; CDR3 protein: CASSLGSEQETQYF
V gene: TRBV28; clone size: NA; J gene: TRBJ2-2; D gene: NA; CDR3 DNA: TGTGCCGCTATAGCGGTTTCTTTCACCGGGGAGCTGTTTTTT; CDR3 protein: CAAIAVSFTGELFF
V gene: TRBV5-1; clone size: NA; J gene: TRBJ1-2; D gene: TRBD1; CDR3 DNA: TGCGCCAGCAGCCTTGGGACAGGGACCTACACCTTC; CDR3 protein: CASSLGTGTYTF
V gene: TRBV5-6; clone size: few; J gene: TRBJ2-3; D gene: TRBD1; CDR3 DNA: TGTGCCAGCAGCTCGGCGATCGGGACAGGAACAGATACGCAGTATTTT; CDR3 protein: CASSSAIGTGTDTQYF
V gene: TRBV7-9; clone size: many; J gene: TRBJ2-5; D gene: TRBD2; CDR3 DNA: TGTGCCAGCAGCTCGCCTGCGGGGGGCCGGGGTAAGGAGACCCAGTACTTC; CDR3 protein: CASSSPAGGRGKETQYF
V gene: TRBV2; clone size: NA; J gene: TRBJ2-7; D gene: TRBD1; CDR3 DNA: TGTGCCAGCAGTCAGGAACAGGGGGCTTCCTACGAGCAGTACTTC; CDR3 protein: CASSQEQGASYEQYF
V gene: TRBV13; clone size: NA; J gene: TRBJ2-1; D gene: TRBD2; CDR3 DNA: TGTGCCAGCAGCTCGACGGGGCTAGCGGGAGCCAATGAGCAGTTCTTC; CDR3 protein: CASSSTGLAGANEQFF
V gene: TRBV5-4; clone size: NA; J gene: TRBJ2-1; D gene: NA; CDR3 DNA: TGTGCCAGCAGCTTGGCCTCGAGTTTACCGCACCCCTCCTACAATGAGCAGTTCTTC; CDR3 protein: CASSLASSLPHPSYNEQFF
V gene: TRBV5-1; clone size: NA; J gene: TRBJ2-3; D gene: NA; CDR3 DNA: TGCGCCAGCAGCTTGGTTCCAGAGGGTATGAGCACAGATACGCAGTATTTT; CDR3 protein: CASSLVPEGMSTDTQYF
V gene: TRBV28; clone size: many; J gene: TRBJ1-5; D gene: NA; CDR3 DNA: TGTGCCAGCAGTCCCCAGGGGTCAGGGGATCAGCCCCAGCATTTT; CDR3 protein: CASSPQGSGDQPQHF
V gene: TRBV5-4; clone size: few; J gene: TRBJ2-1; D gene: NA; CDR3 DNA: TGTGCCAGCAGCTTGGCTAGGGGGTTTGGGAATGAGCAGTTCTTC; CDR3 protein: CASSLARGFGNEQFF
V gene: TRBV19; clone size: few; J gene: TRBJ2-7; D gene: TRBD2; CDR3 DNA: TGTGCCAGTAACAGGGGACTAGCGGGTGACAACGAGCAGTACTTC; CDR3 protein: CASNRGLAGDNEQYF
V gene: TRBV2; clone size: few; J gene: TRBJ1-2; D gene: NA; CDR3 DNA: TGTGCCAGCAGTGAAGGTAGCTATGGCTACACCTTC; CDR3 protein: CASSEGSYGYTF
V gene: TRBV7-9; clone size: few; J gene: TRBJ2-6; D gene: TRBD2; CDR3 DNA: TGTGCCAGCAGCTCATTCGGGAGGGTCTATGGGGCCAACGTCCTGACTTTC; CDR3 protein: CASSSFGRVYGANVLTF
V gene: TRBV5-1; clone size: many; J gene: TRBJ1-1; D gene: NA; CDR3 DNA: TGCGCCAGCAGCTTGGAGGGGGGGACTGAAGCTTTCTTT; CDR3 protein: CASSLEGGTEAFF
V gene: TRBV2; clone size: NA; J gene: TRBJ1-2; D gene: NA; CDR3 DNA: TGTGCCAGATGGTCAGGGGCGGGCGGCTACACCTTC; CDR3 protein: CARWSGAGGYTF
V gene: TRBV15; clone size: many; J gene: TRBJ2-7; D gene: NA; CDR3 DNA: TGTGCCACCAGCGGAGACTATTCCTACGAGCAGTACTTC; CDR3 protein: CATSGDYSYEQYF
V gene: TRBV7-9; clone size: NA; J gene: TRBJ2-1; D gene: TRBD2; CDR3 DNA: TGTGCCAGCAGCTTAGACCCTAGCGGGAGCGTATACAATGAGCAGTTCTTC; CDR3 protein: CASSLDPSGSVYNEQFF
V gene: TRBV5-4; clone size: few; J gene: TRBJ1-3; D gene: NA; CDR3 DNA: TGTGCCAGCAGCTCTCTGGACAGCCGAGACACCATATATTTT; CDR3 protein: CASSSLDSRDTIYF
V gene: TRBV7-2; clone size: once; J gene: TRBJ2-7; D gene: NA; CDR3 DNA: TGTGCCAGCACCTCCAGGGGCTCGGGCCACTCCTACGAGCAGTACTTC; CDR3 protein: CASTSRGSGHSYEQYF
V gene: TRBV28; clone size: few; J gene: TRBJ2-5; D gene: TRBD2; CDR3 DNA: TGTGCCAGCAGTTTATCCCCGGCTAGCGGGATCCAAGAGACCCAGTACTTC; CDR3 protein: CASSLSPASGIQETQYF
V gene: TRBV6-1; clone size: NA; J gene: TRBJ1-2; D gene: NA; CDR3 DNA: TGTGCCAGCAGTCCTAACCCAGGGGTTGATGGCTACACCTTC; CDR3 protein: CASSPNPGVDGYTF